The subject of this entry is one T cell receptor (beta chain). Its antigen remains unknown. V was pared by 5 bases and J by 1 base, with 13 bases of the junction left unmatched. The germline gives CDR1 SGHVS, CDR2 FQNEAQ. This CDR3 is 18 amino acids long. The data derive from a study of cytomegalovirus exposure and HLA in healthy donors. The study, taken as a whole, reports: TCR beta V segments were, for the most part, productive about 90% or about 30% of the time in an earlier analysis.

Researchers ran the PCR with 60 Vbeta and 13 Jbeta primers. This table comes from immunoSEQ multiplex PCR, and its TCRdb copy is limited to in-frame clones, with some not included. The data hold some 150,000 clones, with 75% observed a single time. The sample consisted of PBMCs. The rearrangement joins TRBV7-8 to TRBJ2-2, with 7 bases that match TRBD2. This clonotype was sampled from a man between 40 and 49 years old in good health and CMV-seronegative. The CDR3 region has the DNA TGTGCCAGCAGCCATAGAAGGGGCGGCGGGGGGAACACCGGGGAGCTGTTTTTT. This sequence encodes CASSHRRGGGGNTGELFF. Drawing the rest from reference TRBV7-8 and TRBJ2-2, the complete variable domain is GAGVSQSPRYKVAKRGQDVALRCDPISGHVSLFWYQQALGQGPEFLTYFQNEAQLDKSGLPSDRFFAERPEGSVSTLKIQRTQQEDSAVYLCASSHRRGGGGNTGELFFGEGSRLTVL.